The 20 T cell receptor beta chains presented below share a single source sample, sequenced in a study of shared clonotypes between healthy human individuals. Sequenced by immunoSEQ multiplex PCR; TCRdb stores in-frame clones only, minus some. The table records about 710,000 clones, 55% to 80% of them present only once. Sequences were obtained from memory CD4+ T cells sorted from blood. Subset: CD45RA-negative fraction. The receptors were sampled from a woman in her 30s in good health.

The chain combines TRBV19 with TRBJ2-5, with TRBD2 matching over 15 bases. V lost 7 bases, J lost 4 bases, and 4 bases stayed unmatched. The V gene's germline CDR1 is LNHDA and CDR2 SQIVND (reference sequence). The CDR3 sequence is 15 residues long. This CDR3 reads CASKRGLAGGETQYF. The CDR3 bases are TGTGCCAGTAAACGGGGACTAGCGGGAGGAGAGACCCAGTACTTC.

This chain connects TRBV27 to TRBJ2-5; 13 nucleotides align to TRBD2. The CDR3 loop spans 15 amino acids. Trimming at V came to 5 bases and at J to 5 bases, leaving 5 bases not matched to a gene. CDR1 and CDR2 (germline): MNHEY, SMNVEV (reference sequence). The CDR3 sequence: CASSGTSGTWETQYF. CDR3 in DNA: TGTGCCAGCAGTGGGACTAGCGGGACTTGGGAGACCCAGTACTTC.

The chain joins TRBV9 to TRBJ1-1; 8 bases align to TRBD1. After removal of 1 base from V and 9 bases from J, the junction contained 8 bases not matched to a gene. In germline, CDR1 is SGDLS, CDR2 YYNGEE. The CDR3 is 14 amino acids. As DNA, the CDR3 is TGTGCCAGCAGCGTACCAGACAGGGGCCCAAAAGCTTTCTTT. Encoded protein: CASSVPDRGPKAFF.

Turning to this clone: A much larger clone lies a single base off, so this may be a read error. The rearrangement joins TRBV7-3 to TRBJ1-1; D gene ambiguous. Between the trimmed V and J ends, which lost 2 bases and 1 base, there was a span of 5 bases. Germline lookup yields CDR1 SGHTA and CDR2 FQGTGA. This CDR3 is 13 amino acids long. The CDR3 here is CASSLQANTEAFF. CDR3 sequence (DNA): TGTGCCAGCAGCTTACAGGCGAACACTGAAGCTTTCTTT.

As concerns this clone: A much larger clonotype is one base distant, so this may be a read error. Other DNA sequences in the sample encode the same CDR3. The chain carries TRBV25-1 and TRBJ2-7; TRBD2 aligns across 13 bases. Germline V gene lookup returns CDR1 MGHDK and CDR2 SYGVNS. The length of the CDR3 is 16 residues. The V segment lost 2 bases and the J segment 7 bases; nucleotides outside the gene matches: 8. The CDR3 is CASSELRTSGRGEQYF. CDR3 bases: TGTGCCAGCAGTGAACTAAGAACTAGCGGGAGGGGGGAGCAGTACTTC.

This clone was recorded once. The J gene is TRBJ2-1, the V gene TRBV5-1; the match to TRBD1 covers 10 bases. V lost 3 bases and J lost 4; bases outside the gene matches: 10. The CDR3 length is 17 residues. The germline CDR1 and CDR2 sequences are SGHRS and YFSETQ. The CDR3 sequence: CASSWGQRGQGYNEQFF. In DNA form, the CDR3 reads TGCGCCAGCAGCTGGGGGCAGAGGGGACAGGGGTACAATGAGCAGTTCTTC.

In its sample, this clone was seen a few times. The rearrangement links TRBV28 to TRBJ2-4; D remains unclear. Trimming left V 3 bases short and J 1 base short, with 7 bases between. The germline CDR1 and CDR2 sequences are MDHEN and SYDVKM. This CDR3 contains 14 residues. As DNA, the CDR3 is TGTGCCAGCAGTTTTGAAATGGCCAAAAACATTCAGTACTTC. Translated: CASSFEMAKNIQYF. Full variable domain (outside the CDR3, taken from reference TRBV28 and TRBJ2-4): DVKVTQSSRYLVKRTGEKVFLECVQDMDHENMFWYRQDPGLGLRLIYFSYDVKMKEKGDIPEGYSVSREKKERFSLILESASTNQTSMYLCASSFEMAKNIQYFGAGTRLSVL.

Ten or more counts support this clone. The CDR3 DNA is TGTGCCAGCAGTTTATTCGGACCCGGGGAGCTGTTTTTT. Its protein is CASSLFGPGELFF. V usage is TRBV6-1 and J usage is TRBJ2-2; no reliable D call. V gave up 5 bases and J gave up 6 bases, with 10 bases separating them. There are 13 residues in the CDR3. CDR1 and CDR2 (germline): MNHNS, SASEGT.

The chain couples TRBV28 to TRBJ1-5, with D possibly being TRBD1 (5 bases). The V gene's germline CDR1 is MDHEN and CDR2 SYDVKM. V was pared by 2 bases and J by 5 bases, with 19 bases between. The CDR3 loop spans 17 amino acids. Here the CDR3 reads CASSLNGDSTTDQPQHF. The CDR3 DNA reads as TGTGCCAGCAGTTTAAATGGGGATTCCACGACAGATCAGCCCCAGCATTTT.

This clone was found a few times. V gene TRBV28 combines with J gene TRBJ2-2; 7 bases align to TRBD2. The V gene end was trimmed by 4 bases and the J gene end by 3 bases; junction bases not matched to a gene: 11. Germline assignment: CDR1 MDHEN and CDR2 SYDVKM. The CDR3 sequence is 17 residues long. CDR3 coding DNA: TGTGCCAGCAGTTCCCCCGTCGGGAGGTCCGACACCGGGGAGCTGTTTTTT. Translation: CASSSPVGRSDTGELFF.

The V call is TRBV6-5, the J call TRBJ1-5, with a possible D match to TRBD1 (6 bases). In germline, CDR1 is MNHEY, CDR2 SVGAGI. V was shortened by 5 bases and J by 0 bases, with 11 bases between the two germline ends. The CDR3 sequence is 15 residues long. CDR3 nucleotide sequence: TGTGCCAGCAGTCACAGGGATAGTAGCAATCAGCCCCAGCATTTT. As protein: CASSHRDSSNQPQHF.

This clone was picked up a small number of times. The V and J genes are TRBV10-3 and TRBJ2-1; TRBD2 matches 9 bases. Germline V gene lookup returns CDR1 ENHRY and CDR2 SYGVKD. The CDR3 spans 13 residues. Unmatched junction bases numbered 4, after V lost 2 bases and J lost 11 bases. CDR3 in amino acids: CAISEGTSPKQFF. DNA for the CDR3: TGTGCCATCAGTGAGGGGACTAGCCCGAAGCAGTTCTTC.

In its sample, this clone was seen a few times. The chain employs TRBV19 and TRBJ2-1, with a weak D call TRBD2 (7 bases). The CDR3 is made up of 14 amino acids. V gave up 7 bases and J gave up 9 bases, with 19 bases separating them. CDR1 is LNHDA and CDR2 is SQIVND in the germline V gene (reference sequence). The CDR3 coding sequence is TGTGCCAGTAATGGGGGGGGCAGGGTAAGTGAGCAGTTCTTC. Its translation: CASNGGGRVSEQFF.

This chain joins TRBV5-4 and TRBJ2-3; 12 positions match TRBD1. This CDR3 has 19 residues. Germline trimming cut 4 bases from V and 4 bases from J; bases unmatched to any gene: 16. CDR1 and CDR2 (germline): SGHNT, YYREEE (reference sequence). CDR3 sequence reads: CASSEGQGAPRGRADTQYF. DNA for the CDR3: TGTGCCAGCAGCGAGGGACAGGGGGCGCCTCGCGGGAGAGCAGATACGCAGTATTTT.

The chain is built from TRBV6-5 and TRBJ2-2; the match to TRBD2 covers 8 bases. After removal of 2 bases from V and 4 bases from J, the junction contained 3 bases not matched to a gene. CDR1 is MNHEY and CDR2 is SVGAGI in the germline V gene. This CDR3 comprises 15 residues. The CDR3 reads CASSYILAGTGELFF. The CDR3 DNA reads as TGTGCCAGCAGTTACATTCTAGCGGGCACCGGGGAGCTGTTTTTT.

This clone was seen a single time. The V and J genes are TRBV28 and TRBJ1-1; 8 positions match TRBD1. From germline, CDR1 is MDHEN and CDR2 SYDVKM. This CDR3 is built from 13 residues. V lost 6 bases to trimming and J lost 3 bases; unmatched junction nucleotides: 3. The DNA of the CDR3 is TGTGCCAGCAGCAGGGGGCGGTACACTGAAGCTTTCTTT. Amino acids: CASSRGRYTEAFF. Combining the CDR3 with reference TRBV28 and TRBJ1-1 gives the whole variable domain DVKVTQSSRYLVKRTGEKVFLECVQDMDHENMFWYRQDPGLGLRLIYFSYDVKMKEKGDIPEGYSVSREKKERFSLILESASTNQTSMYLCASSRGRYTEAFFGQGTRLTVV.

The chain employs TRBV7-2 and TRBJ2-4; no definite D call. V was clipped by 0 bases and J by 6 bases, with 3 bases between them. The CDR3 has 12 amino acids. Germline CDR1 is SGHTA and CDR2 is FQGNSA. The CDR3 loop reads CASSLARNIQYF. In nucleotides, the CDR3 is TGTGCCAGCAGCTTAGCGAGAAACATTCAGTACTTC. The whole variable domain, remainder taken from reference TRBV7-2 and TRBJ2-4, is GAGVSQSPSNKVTEKGKDVELRCDPISGHTALYWYRQSLGQGLEFLIYFQGNSAPDKSGLPSDRFSAERTGGSVSTLTIQRTQQEDSAVYLCASSLARNIQYFGAGTRLSVL.

The rearrangement uses TRBV10-1 and TRBJ2-7; D uncertain. The V and J ends lost 2 bases and 1 base respectively, with 9 bases between them. Germline V gives CDR1 WNHNN, CDR2 SYGVQD (reference sequence). This CDR3 is built from 14 residues. CDR3 region: CASSEVQVSYEQYF. For the CDR3, the DNA is TGCGCCAGCAGTGAGGTCCAGGTATCCTACGAGCAGTACTTC.

The chain couples TRBV2 to TRBJ1-1; D is possibly TRBD1 (5 bases). The germline V gene encodes CDR1 SNHLY and CDR2 FYNNEI. The CDR3 extends over 13 amino acids. The V gene lost 4 bases and the J gene lost 7 bases, with 13 bases spanning the gap. The CDR3 loop reads CASSAEGTGEAFF. CDR3 nucleotide sequence: TGTGCCAGCAGTGCCGAGGGGACGGGTGAAGCTTTCTTT.

The J gene is TRBJ2-7, the V gene TRBV7-9; tentatively, D is TRBD2 (5 bases). This CDR3 has 15 amino acids. From germline, CDR1 is SEHNR and CDR2 FQNEAQ (reference sequence). Trimming left V 5 bases short and J 3 bases short, with 17 bases between. The CDR3 DNA reads as TGTGCCAGCAGCCAAGATGCAGCGGCCCACTACGAGCAGTACTTC. Translating it yields CASSQDAAAHYEQYF.